This TCR beta chain is from a study of shared clonotypes between healthy human individuals. Overall study results and limits: Rarefaction indicated that sorted-subset sequencing remained incomplete although depth was large.

Comments on this clone: The antigen is undetermined.

Germline CDR1 is SGHRS and CDR2 is YFSETQ. This CDR3 has 13 residues. With V trimmed by 4 bases and J by 10 bases, 8 bases remained unmatched. Participating donors were healthy, HIV-negative adults free of recent acute infections or vaccinations. Only Caucasian adults living in Nashville, Tennessee made up the donor group. Several immunoSEQ plates received, in even portions, the genomic DNA of each subset. Method: immunoSEQ multiplex PCR; TCRdb's copy keeps in-frame clones and lacks some. The table shows 2 million or so clones, with 95% occurring only once. The TCR comes from a young man in good health. The material sequenced was naive CD4+ T cells sorted from blood. Subset described: CD45RA+ positively selected. J is TRBJ1-1 and V is TRBV5-1; 9 bases line up with TRBD1. CDR3 coding DNA: TGCGCCAGCAGCATGGGACAGGGACTGGCAGCTTTCTTT. Its translation is CASSMGQGLAAFF.